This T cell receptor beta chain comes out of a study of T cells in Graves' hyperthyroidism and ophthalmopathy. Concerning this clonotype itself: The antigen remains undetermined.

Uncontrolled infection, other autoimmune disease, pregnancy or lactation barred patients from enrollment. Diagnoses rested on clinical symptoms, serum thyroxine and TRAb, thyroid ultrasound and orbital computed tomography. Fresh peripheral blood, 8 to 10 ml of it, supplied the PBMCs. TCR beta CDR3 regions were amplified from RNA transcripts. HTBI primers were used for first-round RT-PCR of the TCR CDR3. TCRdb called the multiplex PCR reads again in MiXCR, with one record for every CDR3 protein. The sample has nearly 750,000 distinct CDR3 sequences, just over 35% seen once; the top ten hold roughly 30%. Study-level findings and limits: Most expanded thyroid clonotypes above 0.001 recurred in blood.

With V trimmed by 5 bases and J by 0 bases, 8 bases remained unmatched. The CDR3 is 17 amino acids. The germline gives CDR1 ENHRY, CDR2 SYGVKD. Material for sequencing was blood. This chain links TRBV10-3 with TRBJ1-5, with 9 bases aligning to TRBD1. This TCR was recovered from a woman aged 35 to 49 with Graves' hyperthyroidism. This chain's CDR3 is CAISFSGTGYSNQPQHF. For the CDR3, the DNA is TGTGCCATCAGTTTTTCCGGGACAGGGTATAGCAATCAGCCCCAGCATTTT.